The clone carrying this TCR beta chain showed up just a few times. The data originate from a study of control samples from healthy donors and cancer patients. Sequenced by immunoSEQ multiplex PCR; TCRdb stores in-frame clones only, minus some. The data show roughly 130,000 clones, more than 90% seen once. The CDR3 extends over 12 amino acids. V shed 3 bases and J shed 1 base, with 3 bases lying between them. From germline, CDR1 is LGHDT and CDR2 YNNKEL (reference sequence). The V call is TRBV3-1 (or the pseudogene TRBV3-2), the J call TRBJ2-5; no firm D call. This TCR was recovered from a man younger than 40 in good health. The sequenced sample consisted of blood. The CDR3 sequence is CASSHIQETQYF. The CDR3 region has the DNA TGTGCCAGCAGCCACATCCAAGAGACCCAGTACTTC.